This TCR beta chain is drawn from a study of early T cells in non-severe SARS-CoV-2 infection. Whole-study context: Bulk RNA isolated from unsorted whole blood underwent sequencing; chains were not paired.

Individual cDNA molecules were tagged with unique molecular identifiers. Using its own MiXCR run on the 5' RACE reads, TCRdb lists one record per CDR3 protein. The table includes some 50,000 distinct CDR3 sequences, roughly 4% detected once. In the case of this clonotype: Its antigen is not identified.

Trimming removed 2 bases from V and 3 bases from J; junction bases left unmatched: 10. Germline V lookup: CDR1 SGHDT, CDR2 YYEEEE. This CDR3 spans 16 amino acids. The study, taken as a whole, reports: Database matching using VDJdb favored anti-spike CD8 responses, with private and CD4 specificities left missing.

This chain uses TRBV5-6 with TRBJ2-7, with 8 bases aligning to TRBD1. The TCR originated in an adult who was a healthcare worker with PCR-confirmed SARS-CoV-2 infection or an uninfected control (not recorded which). The sequencing sample was made of whole blood. CDR3 bases: TGTGCCAGCAGCTTCGGCGGACAGGGACTTTACTACGAGCAGTACTTC. This gives the protein CASSFGGQGLYYEQYF.